The following is a T cell receptor (beta chain) sequence with its context. Its antigen is not known. V was pared by 5 bases and J by 5 bases, with 8 bases of the junction left unmatched. The length of the CDR3 is 14 residues. Germline V lookup: CDR1 SEHNR, CDR2 FQNEAQ (reference sequence). PCR used 60 Vbeta primers and 13 Jbeta primers. Using immunoSEQ multiplex PCR, the repertoire was profiled, and TCRdb retains in-frame clones only, with some absent. The sample has roughly 120,000 clones, 73% seen once. The sample originates from a study of cytomegalovirus exposure and HLA in healthy donors. Background on the study: In a previous analysis, 100 million to 140 million unique TCR beta sequences were found from 170 million or so T cells. Study outcomes and limitations: Associated with cytomegalovirus, according to the listing, were 150 to 200 TCR beta chains. Reports indicate that TCR beta sequences accurately predicted the HLA-A and HLA-B alleles of most subjects. The classifier, whose performance was assessed in both the original and validation cohorts, reportedly diagnosed cytomegalovirus status with high specificity and sensitivity.

The specimen was PBMCs. This clonotype originated in a woman aged 25 to 39 in good health and CMV-seronegative. V and J are TRBV7-9 and TRBJ2-5, with TRBD2 matching 7 bases. As DNA, the CDR3 is TGTGCCAGCAGCGTCAACGACGGGAGGGAGACCCAGTACTTC. This codes for CASSVNDGRETQYF. Looking up the rest from reference TRBV7-9 and TRBJ2-5 gives the full variable domain: DTGVSQNPRHKITKRGQNVTFRCDPISEHNRLYWYRQTLGQGPEFLTYFQNEAQLEKSRLLSDRFSAERPKGSFSTLEIQRTEQGDSAMYLCASSVNDGRETQYFGPGTRLLVL.